These 5 T cell receptor beta chains came from one sample sequenced in a study of OX40 agonist ivuxolimab in advanced cancers. The library was produced with the immunoSEQ multiplex PCR assay. This is the immuneACCESS table as TCRdb keeps it, with only in-frame sequences that have V and J called. A part of the clones is gone; compared with another copy, unresolved V genes explain less than half, and the rest is unexplained. Recorded for this sample are some 60,000 clones; roughly 87% of them occurred a single time. The ten most abundant clones make up roughly 16% of the sample. The sequenced sample was CD4+ or CD8+ T cells sorted from blood, obtained in a trial of the OX40 agonist ivuxolimab. The receptor source for this set is an adult with an advanced solid tumor such as melanoma, head and neck, liver or kidney cancer.

The chain is built from TRBV5-1 and TRBJ1-2, with D unresolved. Germline CDR1 reads SGHRS; CDR2 reads YFSETQ. Deletions cut 1 base from V and 6 bases from J, with 10 bases between. The CDR3 extends over 13 amino acids. CDR3 in DNA: TGCGCCAGCAGCTTGCACCCCGAGGATGGCTACACCTTC. Encoded protein: CASSLHPEDGYTF.

This chain's CDR3 is CASSLHPETGTVYSSYNSPLHF. CDR3 bases: TGTGCCAGCAGTTTACACCCCGAAACCGGGACAGTTTACAGCTCCTATAATTCACCCCTCCACTTT. The chain carries TRBV28 and TRBJ1-6, with 7 bases lining up with TRBD1. Germline trimming cut 2 bases from V and 0 bases from J; bases unmatched to any gene: 19. CDR1 and CDR2 from the germline V gene are MDHEN and SYDVKM. The CDR3 contains 22 residues.

V is TRBV5-1 and J is TRBJ1-4, with 9 bases lining up with TRBD1. Per germline, CDR1 SGHRS and CDR2 YFSETQ. CDR3 length: 14 amino acids. The ends lost 4 bases at V and 5 bases at J; junction bases unmatched: 3. CDR3 residues: CASSRGQGNEKLFF. In DNA form, the CDR3 reads TGCGCCAGCAGCAGGGGACAGGGAAATGAAAAACTGTTTTTT.

The V and J genes are TRBV2 and TRBJ1-1; 7 nucleotides match TRBD1. In germline, CDR1 is SNHLY, CDR2 FYNNEI. CDR3 length: 16 amino acids. The V and J ends lost 3 bases and 0 bases, in that order; junction bases with no gene match: 7. Written as DNA, the CDR3 is TGTGCCAGCAGTGACGGGACAGTAATAATGAACACTGAAGCTTTCTTT. It codes for CASSDGTVIMNTEAFF.

V and J are TRBV28 and TRBJ1-2; 8 bases map to TRBD1. V shed 8 bases and J 4 bases; nucleotides not matched to a gene: 9. Per the germline V gene, CDR1 is MDHEN and CDR2 is SYDVKM. The CDR3 is made up of 14 amino acids. CDR3 DNA: TGTGCCAGCTTTCCTGGACAGGGACTCTATGGCTACACCTTC. This sequence encodes CASFPGQGLYGYTF.